This T cell receptor beta chain was observed in a study of cytomegalovirus exposure and HLA in healthy donors (dated by TCRdb to 2017 to 2019). In the study overall: An earlier analysis of about 530 of the donors reported over 250 Gb of sequence data and 117 million unique TCR beta sequences obtained from about 179 million T cells. Roughly 310 gigabases of sequencing data and approximately 85 million unique TCR sequences were included in an early release covering about 700 HLA-typed donors. Of the 300 to 450 genotyped donors, roughly 80% were placed in the genetic ancestry cluster associated with self-reported Caucasian donors. The study was designed to test whether signatures of past pathogen exposure could be identified by cataloging public T cell receptors. The study used immunosequencing to profile the T cell repertoires of some 600 subjects and linked those repertoires to cytomegalovirus serostatus. A separate validation cohort of 100 to 150 different subjects was used in addition to the roughly 620-subject first cohort. The study combined high-throughput TCR immunosequencing, statistical association of individual TCRs with disease status, and machine learning to predict cytomegalovirus infection status. A later analysis re-analyzed previously published TCR beta repertoires from approximately 670 donors and added high-resolution HLA genotyping to study TCR occurrence patterns. Rather than using new phenotypic data, the later analysis identified candidate immune exposures from TCR beta sequences and from how often those sequences occurred across donors. An earlier analysis of several hundred of the donors applied high-throughput TCR beta sequencing to assess whether each TCR beta V gene segment acted as functional or pseudogenic. Donor age, sex, ethnicity and CMV serostatus were collected together with the repertoire data. Genome-wide SNP genotypes for about 65% of the roughly 670 donors were used in a later genetic analysis, which treated that subset as a discovery cohort. All discovery cohort repertoires had been generated on a single sequencing platform. HLA typing covered class I and class II loci at four-digit resolution. The number of typed donors differed by locus: roughly 629-630 for A, B, C, DRB1 and DQB1; 522 for DQA1; 606 for DPA1; and about 470 for DPB1. Because of strong linkage in the cohort, 4 to 6 DR-DQ haplotypes were treated as single units for association and clustering. Across 300 to 400 genotyped donors of the cohort, an average of 235,054 unique TCR beta nucleotide sequences per donor were sequenced, and 15% to 20% of those sequences were non-productive. Results and caveats for the whole study, not just this receptor: In vitro tests confirmed that three of the cytomegalovirus-associated TCR beta chains recognize cytomegalovirus antigens. This cohort had only TCR beta chains sequenced, and the lack of alpha or paired-chain data limited which features could be detected. In a later genetic analysis, a missense DCLRE1C variant was associated with V-gene and J-gene trimming of TCR beta chains, and the association was replicated in an independent cohort. Linkage disequilibrium might explain the correlated functional status among segregating V segments, but an unknown experimental factor could not be excluded. A cluster of highly shared sequence variants was judged likely to represent a technical artifact of the sequencing pipeline. In the study, approximately 150 TCR beta chains were listed as associated with cytomegalovirus. Because counts were too low, under 20 rarely observed V segments, including chromosome 9 orphons, were left out of the earlier analysis of 587 of the donors. Strong co-occurrence of HLA alleles, especially DR and DQ, made assigning TCR associations to individual alleles difficult. Some IMGT-functional V segments, including TRBV6-2 and TRBV6-3, could not be distinguished by the 87-base-pair reads and were therefore excluded. Several of the top co-occurrence clusters appeared to be linked to parvovirus B19, influenza, CMV and Epstein-Barr virus, according to a later analysis. The authors suggested that the approach could potentially be generalized to other disease states and immunological phenotypes. The classifier was reported to diagnose cytomegalovirus status with high specificity and sensitivity in both the original and validation cohorts. A further reported finding was that TCR beta sequences accurately predicted the HLA-A and HLA-B alleles for most subjects in the first cohort. In a later analysis, most CMV-associated TCR beta chains were found to appear HLA-restricted, with HLA associations seemingly driven largely by CMV exposure. Because HLA typing was unavailable for some donors at each locus, only the typed subset was used in association tests. The presence/absence analyses assumed that sequencing depth was roughly uniform across donors, and that assumption may not be true. According to a later analysis, TCR association rates differed among HLA loci, with DRB1 alleles showing the most associated TCRs and HLA-C alleles showing the fewest. Across donors, most TCR sequences were observed very rarely, whereas some public TCRs were present in many individuals. A later genetic analysis reported fewer N-insertions in productive TCRs among donors in an Asian-associated ancestry cluster than the approximately 670-donor mean. In a later analysis, HLA-associated TCR beta chains showed more clonal expansion and lower generation probabilities than non-associated chains that were equally common. Immune exposure information for the cohort was limited to CMV serostatus. In a later analysis, over 15,000 TCR beta sequences were associated with specific HLA alleles at a false discovery rate of 0.05. In an earlier analysis of fewer than 750 of the donors, most TCR beta V segments were observed in productive rearrangements about 90% or about 30% of the time, broadly matching IMGT annotations.

The cohort consisted of 670 or so healthy bone marrow donors. At the time of sampling, every cohort member was nominally healthy, though immune exposures that went unrecorded were likely present. The donor tested CMV seronegative and was one of the 352 seronegative cohort members. A peripheral blood sample was provided by each donor, and peripheral blood mononuclear cells were used for TCR beta sequencing. The Qiagen DNeasy Blood Extraction Kit was used to extract genomic DNA from the blood cell samples. The method behind the library was the immunoSEQ multiplex PCR assay. A mixture of 60 forward primers for TCR Vbeta segments and 13 reverse primers for TCR Jbeta segments was used in the multiplex PCR. The CDR3 region of rearranged TCR beta genes was amplified from genomic DNA by a multiplex PCR assay. The amplified TCR beta libraries were sequenced on the Illumina HiSeq System as 87-base-pair reads. Per the authors' processing: A later analysis tallied roughly 76 million unique TCR beta chains across the 700 or so repertoires, and around 9.9 million of those chains were shared by two or more donors. To remove PCR and sequencing errors, raw reads were error-corrected and collapsed into unique sequences using a nearest-neighbor algorithm that merged closely related sequences. CDR3 sequences were aligned to IMGT reference sequences to assign V, D and J gene segments. For a sequence to be retained, at least a six-nucleotide match to both a V gene segment and a J gene segment was required. A rearrangement counted as productive if the CDR3 had no stop codons and remained in frame with V and J, and every other rearrangement counted as non-productive. Following IMGT convention, CDR3 was defined as the stretch from the second conserved V-encoded cysteine up to the conserved J-encoded phenylalanine. Sequences without an unambiguous match to a single V gene segment were excluded from the earlier analysis of a few hundred of the donors. In an earlier analysis of more than 500 of the donors, a V segment was called functional when productive rearrangements were above 56.7%, and segregating when the standard deviation between donors exceeded 5%. A statistical classification framework was developed to diagnose cytomegalovirus status using the catalog of TCR beta chain sequences. V and J gene assignment, in a later analysis, came from comparing TCR nucleotide sequences with IMGT/GENE-DB human TR gene sequences. Using the TCRdist pipeline, a later analysis assigned CDR3 sequences along with most-parsimonious VDJ recombination scenarios. A later analysis defined each TCR beta chain by its CDR3 amino acid sequence plus V-gene family, and excluded reads lacking a unique V-gene family. A later analysis removed 500 to 600 highly shared, low-generation-probability nucleotide sequences to deal with suspected cross-contamination and a sequencing artifact. In a later analysis, a clonal expansion index for each public chain was calculated from normalized within-repertoire ranks of inferred template counts. In a later analysis, generation probabilities were computed using a VDJ recombination model fitted to out-of-frame rearrangements, and the results were checked against IGoR. In a later analysis, TCR-TCR, TCR-HLA and TCR-CMV co-occurrence was scored with hypergeometric tests, and a repertoire-size bias correction was applied to TCR pairs. False discovery rates were estimated in a later analysis by permuting HLA or CMV assignments 20 times. In a later analysis, co-occurring TCRs were grouped using DBSCAN, with TCRdist sequence similarity added in when clustering inside HLA-allele-positive subsets. Repertoires with fewer than 30,000 or more than 120,000 public chains were left out of co-occurrence clustering, as were about five repertoires with anomalous nucleotide sharing. In TCRdb, the immuneACCESS table is reduced to in-frame sequences with V and J assigned. These tables do not hold every clone; where another copy was compared, an unresolved V gene accounts for under half, and the others remain unexplained. D and trimming come from the DNA, and the V and J calls and clone size come from that table. Counted in this sample were about 130,000 clones; 75% of them appeared once. Under 3.5% of the sample is held by the ten biggest clonotypes.

Turning to this clone: The clone's antigen remains unknown. There are no base qualities to consult, and no much larger clone falls within one base.

As encoded in the germline V gene, CDR1 is SQVTM while CDR2 is ANQGSEA. From its cysteine to its phenylalanine, the CDR3 spans 12 amino acids. The retained sequence is limited to the CDR3, 36 bases, with the frame set at the first base. V was cut back by 3 bases and J by 7 bases, leaving a gap of 13 bases between them. The sample consisted of PBMCs. Rearrangement joined TRBV29-1 to TRBJ2-7; the D gene is perhaps TRBD2, from 6 matching bases. The TCR sequence derives from a man aged 30 to 39 in good health and CMV-seronegative. The CDR3 loop reads CSVEGLRREQYF. The bases read TGCAGCGTTGAGGGACTTCGGCGGGAGCAGTACTTC.